This paragraph covers one T cell receptor beta chain sequence. The source of the sample is a study of cytomegalovirus exposure and HLA in healthy donors. Trimming at V came to 3 bases and at J to 3 bases, leaving 4 bases not matched to a gene. Germline CDR1 and CDR2: MDHEN and SYDVKM. The CDR3 is 15 amino acids. The PCR ran on 60 Vbeta and 13 Jbeta primers. Sequenced by immunoSEQ multiplex PCR; TCRdb stores in-frame clones only, minus some. Of about 94,000 clones in the sample, roughly 80% are singletons; the top ten hold roughly 0.71%. The rearrangement links TRBV28 to TRBJ2-3; 9 bases are shared with TRBD2. The sample comprised PBMCs. This sequence originates from a woman aged 60-70 years in good health and CMV-seronegative. The CDR3 DNA reads TGTGCCAGCAGTTTTAGCGGGAGTGGGACAGATACGCAGTATTTT. Its protein is CASSFSGSGTDTQYF.